This T cell receptor beta chain was sequenced for a study of blood T cell repertoires in COVID-19. Libraries were prepared by immunoSEQ multiplex PCR; TCRdb keeps only in-frame clonotypes and omits some of them. This sample has 110,000 to 150,000 clones, with approximately 85% found just once. J lost 7 bases, V lost 10 bases, and 7 bases had no gene match. Germline lookup yields CDR1 ENHRY and CDR2 SYGVKD. The CDR3 extends over 12 amino acids. This clone occurred once. The chain joins TRBV10-3 to TRBJ2-5; 9 bases align to TRBD1. This clonotype was obtained from a man between 65 and 85 years old with acute or convalescent COVID-19. The source material was peripheral blood. CDR3: CATEPGQGTQYF. The CDR3 DNA sequence: TGTGCCACTGAACCGGGACAGGGGACCCAGTACTTC.